A single sample gave rise to the 4 T cell receptor beta chains below, sequenced in a study of T cell responses to AZD1222 COVID-19 vaccine. The assay was immunoSEQ multiplex PCR, and TCRdb's table has in-frame clones only and misses some. The repertoire holds 100,000 to 150,000 clones, with approximately 92% as singletons. The sequencing here drew on peripheral blood, taken 28 days after the second AZD1222 dose. The receptors were gathered from an adult who received the AZD1222 COVID-19 vaccine.

This clone occurred once. The V call is TRBV9, the J call TRBJ1-6, with 7 bases aligning to TRBD1. Trimming at V came to 0 bases and at J to 7 bases, leaving 7 bases not matched to a gene. Germline V gene data show CDR1 as SGDLS and CDR2 as YYNGEE. This CDR3 is 16 amino acids long. The chain's CDR3 is CASSVDGRGRNSPLHF. CDR3 nucleotide sequence: TGTGCCAGCAGCGTAGACGGCAGGGGGAGAAATTCACCCCTCCACTTT.

Comment on this clone: Other DNA sequences in this specimen translate into the identical CDR3. V and J are TRBV19 and TRBJ1-2; D may be TRBD1 (6 bases). CDR1 is LNHDA and CDR2 is SQIVND in the germline V gene (reference sequence). The length of the CDR3 is 13 residues. V lost 2 bases to trimming and J lost 2 bases, with 6 bases between them. The CDR3 loop is CASSIQGNYGYTF. CDR3 in DNA: TGTGCCAGTAGTATACAGGGGAACTATGGCTACACCTTC.

In this sample, this clone turned up once. This chain connects TRBV18 to TRBJ2-7; a weak D match, TRBD1 (5 bases). Per germline, CDR1 KGHSH and CDR2 LQKENI. V lost 3 bases to trimming and J lost 3 bases, with 9 bases between them. This CDR3 spans 13 amino acids. In DNA, the CDR3 is TGTGCCAGCTCACCTGGGGCCGGCTACGAGCAGTACGTC. It specifies CASSPGAGYEQYV.

This chain joins TRBV2 and TRBJ2-6; 8 bases line up with TRBD1. This CDR3 has 17 amino acids. Trimming cost V 6 bases and J 2 bases; bases outside gene matches: 9. The germline V gene encodes CDR1 SNHLY and CDR2 FYNNEI. In DNA form, the CDR3 reads TGTGCCAGCAGACCTGGACAGGGAAATGCTGGGGCCAACGTCCTGACTTTC. This codes for CASRPGQGNAGANVLTF.